This TCR beta chain was sequenced for a study of T cell repertoires in cytomegalovirus infection. Overall study findings and caveats: Within the response measured ex vivo, HLA-C-restricted CMV-specific TCR beta clonotypes were dominant. Adding up the frequency of public TCR beta families identified people who carried CMV plus the relevant HLA.

The CDR3 has 14 amino acids. Germline V gene data show CDR1 as WSHSY and CDR2 as SAAADI. Deletions cut 4 bases from V and 3 bases from J, with 11 bases between. This clonotype came up many times. Its antigen is unknown. TCRdb re-called the reads through MiXCR, storing one row per CDR3 protein. The sample holds about 900,000 distinct CDR3 sequences, roughly 30% seen once. The receptor was derived from a human donor in good health (CMV status not recorded). Some clones in this sample may be carry-over from other donors' samples. The sample consisted of cultured CD8+ T cells from PBMCs, taken from culture after CMV antigen stimulation. V and J are TRBV10-2 and TRBJ2-3, with D maybe TRBD2 (7 bases). CDR3 protein: CASSAGRGTDTQYF. The CDR3 DNA is TGCGCCAGCAGTGCAGGGAGGGGGACAGATACGCAGTATTTT.